This TCR beta chain originates from a study of graft-versus-host responses after intestinal transplantation. Per germline, CDR1 MGHDK and CDR2 SYGVNS. The CDR3 covers 12 residues. The V end lost 3 bases, the J end lost 5 bases, and 7 bases lay between the germline ends. Assay: immunoSEQ multiplex PCR; the TCRdb copy retains only in-frame clones and omits some. The table lists about 24,000 clones, approximately 85% of them singletons. The chain has TRBV25-1 and TRBJ1-1; tentative D call: TRBD1 (6 bases). The receptor comes from a human patient who received an intestinal transplant, so some T cells may come from the graft donor. This material consisted of PBMCs, taken approximately 450 days after intestinal transplant. The CDR3 region has the DNA TGTGCCAGCAGTGAGGGGGCTACTGAAGCTTTCTTT. Protein sequence: CASSEGATEAFF.